This is a list of T cell receptor beta chains from one sample in a study of blood T cell repertoires in COVID-19. The data were produced by immunoSEQ multiplex PCR, yet TCRdb's version contains in-frame clones alone and is incomplete. The sample consists of approximately 250,000 clones, roughly 89% of them appearing once. The source material was peripheral blood. These receptors all stem from a man younger than 40 who had recovered from COVID-19. The CDR3 runs from the conserved cysteine through the conserved F or W. The D gene is left open where the match is weak. The size entry is marked missing in some rows and otherwise reads once, few, many or a size class.

V gene: TRBV5-4
J gene: TRBJ2-3
D gene: NA
clone size: NA
CDR3 DNA: TGTGCCAGCAGCCGACTCCAGAACACAGATACGCAGTATTTT
CDR3 protein: CASSRLQNTDTQYF

V gene: TRBV9
J gene: TRBJ1-6
D gene: NA
clone size: few
CDR3 DNA: TGTGCCAGCAGCGTAGCGGGGACAAATTCACCCCTCCACTTT
CDR3 protein: CASSVAGTNSPLHF

V gene: TRBV6-5
J gene: TRBJ2-5
D gene: NA
clone size: NA
CDR3 DNA: TGTGCCACCTCCCTATCCTCTGAAGAGACCCAGTACTTC
CDR3 protein: CATSLSSEETQYF

V gene: TRBV18
J gene: TRBJ1-1
D gene: NA
clone size: NA
CDR3 DNA: TGTGCCAGCTCACCATCAAACACTGAAGCTTTCTTT
CDR3 protein: CASSPSNTEAFF

V gene: TRBV25-1
J gene: TRBJ2-5
D gene: NA
clone size: NA
CDR3 DNA: TGTGCCAGCAGTGCCGCCGTTCAGGCCCAGTACTTC
CDR3 protein: CASSAAVQAQYF

V gene: TRBV15
J gene: TRBJ1-2
D gene: NA
clone size: NA
CDR3 DNA: TGTGCCACCAGCAGATCGCGTGAATACGCTAACTATGGCTACACCTTC
CDR3 protein: CATSRSREYANYGYTF

V gene: TRBV10-2
J gene: TRBJ1-2
D gene: NA
clone size: NA
CDR3 DNA: TGCGCCAGCATGGCCGGGGGGGGAACCCCTTTTCGTTACACCTTC
CDR3 protein: CASMAGGGTPFRYTF

V gene: TRBV18
J gene: TRBJ1-4
D gene: TRBD1
clone size: NA
CDR3 DNA: TGTGCCAGCTCCCTCAGGGGGTCAGAGGAAAAACTGTTTTTT
CDR3 protein: CASSLRGSEEKLFF

V gene: TRBV18
J gene: TRBJ2-2
D gene: NA
clone size: NA
CDR3 DNA: TGTGCCAGCTCACCAACCGACAGGCACGAGGGGAACACCGGGGAGCTGTTTTTT
CDR3 protein: CASSPTDRHEGNTGELFF

V gene: TRBV6-5
J gene: TRBJ2-3
D gene: TRBD1
clone size: NA
CDR3 DNA: TGTGCCAGCAGTTACTTGACAGGGGGAAGAGATACGCAGTATTTT
CDR3 protein: CASSYLTGGRDTQYF

V gene: TRBV5-1
J gene: TRBJ2-7
D gene: NA
clone size: NA
CDR3 DNA: TGCGCCAGCAGCCACGGGATTTCCTACGAGCAGTACTTC
CDR3 protein: CASSHGISYEQYF

V gene: TRBV9
J gene: TRBJ2-3
D gene: TRBD2
clone size: NA
CDR3 DNA: TGTGCCAGCAGCGTAGGTGCGGGGGGCACGTCAGATACGCAGTATTTT
CDR3 protein: CASSVGAGGTSDTQYF

V gene: TRBV21-1
J gene: TRBJ1-6
D gene: NA
clone size: once
CDR3 DNA: TGTGCCAGCAGCAAAGAATGCGACATCAGGTGCCCCTATAATTCACCCCTCCACTTT
CDR3 protein: CASSKECDIRCPYNSPLHF

V gene: TRBV2
J gene: TRBJ1-5
D gene: TRBD1
clone size: NA
CDR3 DNA: TGTGCCAGCCACCCTGGACAGGGGATGAACCAGCCCCAGCATTTT
CDR3 protein: CASHPGQGMNQPQHF

V gene: TRBV7-2
J gene: TRBJ1-6
D gene: NA
clone size: NA
CDR3 DNA: TGTGCCAGCAGCCCCCGATCGGGGGGCAGTTCACCCCTCCACTTT
CDR3 protein: CASSPRSGGSSPLHF

V gene: TRBV6-5
J gene: TRBJ1-2
D gene: TRBD1
clone size: NA
CDR3 DNA: TGTGCCAGCAGAAAAGGGGGCGCGGCGAGGGGCTACACCTTC
CDR3 protein: CASRKGGAARGYTF

V gene: TRBV5-5
J gene: TRBJ1-1
D gene: NA
clone size: NA
CDR3 DNA: TGTGCCAGCATCCCCGTACGGGGGAGGGTGGAGGCTTTCTTT
CDR3 protein: CASIPVRGRVEAFF

V gene: TRBV30
J gene: TRBJ2-1
D gene: NA
clone size: NA
CDR3 DNA: TGTGCCTGGAGTATGCGGGGCTACAATGAGCAGTTCTTC
CDR3 protein: CAWSMRGYNEQFF

V gene: TRBV27
J gene: TRBJ1-4
D gene: NA
clone size: NA
CDR3 DNA: TGTGCCAGCAGTCCCGTCGGGACAAGTAGTGAAAAACTGTTTTTT
CDR3 protein: CASSPVGTSSEKLFF

V gene: TRBV6-5
J gene: TRBJ2-5
D gene: TRBD2
clone size: NA
CDR3 DNA: TGTGCCAGCAGTTACTCGGGAACCCGAGCGGGGGAGACCCAGTACTTC
CDR3 protein: CASSYSGTRAGETQYF

V gene: TRBV10-1
J gene: TRBJ2-2
D gene: NA
clone size: NA
CDR3 DNA: TGCGCCAGCAGTGAGGCCGTTAGCACCGGGGAGCTGTTTTTT
CDR3 protein: CASSEAVSTGELFF

V gene: TRBV6-4
J gene: TRBJ2-3
D gene: NA
clone size: many
CDR3 DNA: TGTGCCAGCAGTGAATCCCGGGGGGCCTCAGATACGCAGTATTTT
CDR3 protein: CASSESRGASDTQYF